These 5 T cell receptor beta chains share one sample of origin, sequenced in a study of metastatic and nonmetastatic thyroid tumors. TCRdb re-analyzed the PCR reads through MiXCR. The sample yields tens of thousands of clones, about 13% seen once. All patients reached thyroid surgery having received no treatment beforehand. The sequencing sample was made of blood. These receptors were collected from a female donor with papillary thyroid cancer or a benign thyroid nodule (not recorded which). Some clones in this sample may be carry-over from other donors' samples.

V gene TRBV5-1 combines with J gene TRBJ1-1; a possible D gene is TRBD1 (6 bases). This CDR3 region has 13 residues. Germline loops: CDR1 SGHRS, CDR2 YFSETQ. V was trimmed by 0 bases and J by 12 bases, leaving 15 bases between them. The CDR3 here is CASSLDRVVGTFF. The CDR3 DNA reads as TGCGCCAGCAGCTTGGACAGGGTAGTGGGAACTTTCTTT.

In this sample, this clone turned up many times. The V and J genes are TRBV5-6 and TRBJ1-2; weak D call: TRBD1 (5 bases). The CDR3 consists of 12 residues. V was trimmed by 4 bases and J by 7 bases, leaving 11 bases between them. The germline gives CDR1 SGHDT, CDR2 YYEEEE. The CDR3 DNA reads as TGTGCCAGCAGCACTGGGACCTCTGGCTACACCTTC. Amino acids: CASSTGTSGYTF.

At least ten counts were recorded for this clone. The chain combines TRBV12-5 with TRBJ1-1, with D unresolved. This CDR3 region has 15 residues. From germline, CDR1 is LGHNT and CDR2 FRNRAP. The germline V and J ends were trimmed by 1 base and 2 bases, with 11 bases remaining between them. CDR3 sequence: CASGLDVNGNTEAFF. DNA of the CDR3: TGTGCTAGTGGTTTGGACGTGAACGGAAACACTGAAGCTTTCTTT.

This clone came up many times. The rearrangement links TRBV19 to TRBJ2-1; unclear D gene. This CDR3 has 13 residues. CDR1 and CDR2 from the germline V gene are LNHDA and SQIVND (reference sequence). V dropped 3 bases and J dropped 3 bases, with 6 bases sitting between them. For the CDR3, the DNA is TGTGCCAGTAGTATCACTCACTACAATGAGCAGTTCTTC. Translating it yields CASSITHYNEQFF.

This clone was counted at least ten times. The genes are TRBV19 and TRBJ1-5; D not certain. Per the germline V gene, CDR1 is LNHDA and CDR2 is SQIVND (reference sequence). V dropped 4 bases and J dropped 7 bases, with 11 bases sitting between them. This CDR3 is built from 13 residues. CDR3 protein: CASSSQGWQPQHF. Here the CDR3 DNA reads TGTGCCAGTAGTAGCCAAGGTTGGCAGCCCCAGCATTTT.